This T cell receptor beta chain originates from a study of blood T cell repertoires in COVID-19. This clone was seen just once. The CDR3 totals 15 residues. The germline V gene encodes CDR1 MRHNA and CDR2 SNTAGT. V lost 3 bases to trimming and J lost 4 bases, with 13 bases between them. Profiled with immunoSEQ multiplex PCR; TCRdb holds only in-frame clones, not every one. In the table there are some 200,000 clones, roughly 89% of which are singletons. The chain carries TRBV6-4 and TRBJ2-1; D is perhaps TRBD2 (6 bases). The sequenced sample was PBMCs or T cells enriched from blood (not recorded which). This receptor was obtained from a man aged 18 to 29 with acute COVID-19. The CDR3 sequence: CASSESSASYNEQFF. The DNA of the CDR3 is TGTGCCAGCAGTGAGTCTAGCGCTTCTTACAATGAGCAGTTCTTC.